This record covers a single T cell receptor beta chain. This clone was recorded a few times. The specificity of this receptor is unknown. Per-base qualities were not stored, and no clone one base away is much larger. Libraries were prepared through the immunoSEQ multiplex PCR assay. The multiplex PCR relied on a mix of 60 forward primers for TCR Vbeta segments and 13 reverse primers for TCR Jbeta segments. A multiplex PCR assay on genomic DNA amplified the CDR3 region of rearranged TCR beta genes. On the Illumina HiSeq System, the amplified TCR beta libraries were sequenced as 87-base-pair reads. The paper's processing steps were these. Across the 500 to 850 repertoires, a later analysis counted approximately 75 million unique TCR beta chains, some 11 million of which were shared by at least two donors. Raw reads were error-corrected and collapsed into unique sequences by a nearest-neighbor algorithm in which closely related sequences were merged to remove PCR and sequencing errors. To assign V, D and J gene segments, CDR3 sequences were aligned to IMGT reference sequences. For a sequence to be retained, at least a six-nucleotide match to both a V gene segment and a J gene segment was required. Rearrangements were called productive when the CDR3 lacked stop codons and stayed in frame with V and J; all others were non-productive. CDR3 was defined according to IMGT convention as the region running from the second conserved V-encoded cysteine to the conserved J-encoded phenylalanine. Sequences without an unambiguous match to a single V gene segment were excluded from the earlier analysis of about 600 of the donors. An earlier analysis of about 600 of the donors called V segments functional above 56.7% productive rearrangements and segregating when the between-donor standard deviation exceeded 5%. To diagnose cytomegalovirus status from the catalog of TCR beta chain sequences, a statistical classification framework was built. V and J gene assignment, in a later analysis, came from comparing TCR nucleotide sequences with IMGT/GENE-DB human TR gene sequences. Using the TCRdist pipeline, a later analysis assigned CDR3 sequences along with most-parsimonious VDJ recombination scenarios. In a later analysis, each TCR beta chain was defined by its CDR3 amino acid sequence together with its V-gene family, and reads without a unique V-gene family were excluded. As a way to deal with suspected cross-contamination and a sequencing artifact, a later analysis dropped roughly 620 nucleotide sequences that were highly shared and had low generation probability. For each public chain, a later analysis derived a clonal expansion index from normalized ranks of inferred template counts within each repertoire. A later analysis computed generation probabilities with a VDJ recombination model fitted to out-of-frame rearrangements, and checked the results against IGoR. In a later analysis, hypergeometric tests were used to score TCR-TCR, TCR-HLA and TCR-CMV co-occurrence, with a repertoire-size bias correction applied to TCR pairs. In a later analysis, false discovery rates were estimated by permuting HLA or CMV assignments 20 times. In a later analysis, co-occurring TCRs were grouped using DBSCAN, with TCRdist sequence similarity added in when clustering inside HLA-allele-positive subsets. Repertoires with fewer than 30,000 or more than 120,000 public chains were left out of co-occurrence clustering, as were several repertoires with anomalous nucleotide sharing. TCRdb limited this immuneACCESS table to in-frame rearrangements with V and J called. A share of clones is missing; checked studies link under half to unresolved V genes, and the rest is unexplained. V and J calls and clone size follow that table, whereas D and trimming were derived from the DNA. The sample has roughly 170,000 clones on record, about 79% of them singletons. Clones ranked in the top ten supply 0.6% to 0.9% of the sample.

This entry belongs to a study of cytomegalovirus exposure and HLA in healthy donors (dated by TCRdb to the late 2010s). For the wider study: In an earlier analysis of under 600 of the donors, about 260 Gb of sequence data and approximately 120 million unique TCR beta sequences from roughly 200 million T cells were reported. An early release that covered fewer than 800 HLA-typed donors contained around 300 gigabases of sequencing data and tens of millions of unique TCR sequences. The genetic ancestry cluster associated with self-reported Caucasian donors included 80% to 90% of the roughly 410 genotyped donors. The study aimed to test whether cataloging public T cell receptors could reveal signatures of past pathogen exposure. The T cell repertoires of 666 subjects were profiled by immunosequencing and related to cytomegalovirus serostatus. A separate validation cohort of roughly 130 different subjects was used in addition to the approximately 700-subject first cohort. To predict cytomegalovirus infection status, the study combined high-throughput TCR immunosequencing, statistical association of individual TCRs with disease status, and machine learning. To study patterns of TCR occurrence, a later analysis re-analyzed previously published TCR beta repertoires from 550 to 800 donors and added high-resolution HLA genotyping. The later analysis used no new phenotypic data to find candidate immune exposures, relying instead on TCR beta sequences and their occurrence across donors. An earlier analysis of around 540 of the donors applied high-throughput TCR beta sequencing to assess whether each TCR beta V gene segment acted as functional or pseudogenic. Alongside the repertoire data, information on donor age, sex, ethnicity and CMV serostatus was compiled. A later genetic analysis used genome-wide SNP genotypes for about 55% of the 666 donors, treating that subset as a discovery cohort. Every discovery cohort repertoire had been produced on one sequencing platform. Both class I and class II loci were covered by HLA typing, at four-digit resolution. Typing coverage differed by locus: A, B, C, DRB1 and DQB1 were typed in roughly 620-640 donors, DQA1 in 500 to 550, DPA1 in some 610, and DPB1 in 472. Because of strong linkage in the cohort, roughly 5 DR-DQ haplotypes were treated as single units for association and clustering. Across about 370 genotyped donors of the cohort, an average of about 200,000 unique TCR beta nucleotide sequences per donor were sequenced, and around 19% of those sequences were non-productive.

On the study overall, not on this receptor specifically: In the study, some 160 TCR beta chains were listed as associated with cytomegalovirus. In a later analysis, the rate of TCR association differed among HLA loci, with DRB1 alleles having the most associated TCRs and HLA-C alleles having the fewest. In a later analysis, around 17,000 TCR beta sequences were associated with specific HLA alleles at a false discovery rate of 0.05. The only immune exposure information available for the cohort was CMV serostatus. Some IMGT-functional V segments, including TRBV6-2 and TRBV6-3, could not be distinguished by the 87-base-pair reads and were therefore excluded. A further reported finding was that TCR beta sequences accurately predicted the HLA-A and HLA-B alleles for most subjects in the first cohort. In an earlier analysis of 587 of the donors, most TCR beta V segments appeared in productive rearrangements about 87% or about 30% of the time, broadly matching IMGT annotations. According to the authors, the approach could potentially be generalized to other disease states and immunological phenotypes. In a later genetic analysis, fewer N-insertions in productive TCRs were reported among donors in an Asian-associated ancestry cluster than the roughly 710-donor mean. Assigning TCR associations to individual alleles was difficult when HLA alleles, especially DR and DQ, strongly co-occurred. Cytomegalovirus status was reported to be diagnosed by the classifier with high specificity and sensitivity in both the original and validation cohorts. While some public TCRs were present in many individuals, most TCR sequences turned up only very rarely across donors. In a later genetic analysis, a missense DCLRE1C variant was associated with V-gene and J-gene trimming of TCR beta chains, and the association was replicated in an independent cohort. Presence/absence analyses assumed roughly uniform sequencing depth across donors, an assumption that may not hold. A cluster of highly shared sequence variants was judged likely to represent a technical artifact of the sequencing pipeline. In vitro tests confirmed that a few of the cytomegalovirus-associated TCR beta chains recognize cytomegalovirus antigens. Correlated functional status among segregating V segments might reflect linkage disequilibrium, but an unknown experimental factor could not be ruled out. Compared with equally common non-associated chains, HLA-associated TCR beta chains in a later analysis were more clonally expanded and had lower generation probabilities. Over 15 rarely observed V segments, including chromosome 9 orphons, were excluded from the earlier analysis of approximately 500 of the donors because counts were too low. Several of the top co-occurrence clusters appeared to be linked to parvovirus B19, influenza, CMV and Epstein-Barr virus, according to a later analysis. In a later analysis, most CMV-associated TCR beta chains were found to appear HLA-restricted, with HLA associations seemingly driven largely by CMV exposure. Because HLA typing was missing for some donors at each locus, association tests included only the typed subset. In this cohort, only TCR beta chains were sequenced, and detectable features were limited by the absence of alpha or paired-chain data.

The cohort comprised around 700 healthy bone marrow donors. All cohort members were sampled while nominally healthy, although unrecorded immune exposures were likely present. The donor was CMV seronegative and was included in the group of 352 seronegative cohort members. Each donor provided a peripheral blood sample, and peripheral blood mononuclear cells were used for TCR beta sequencing. Genomic DNA extraction from the blood cell samples was performed with the Qiagen DNeasy Blood Extraction Kit. The CDR3 holds 19 amino acids from the cysteine to the phenylalanine. The entry retains the CDR3 DNA only, 57 bases that are in frame from base 1. Germline trimming amounts to 7 bases on V and 4 bases on J, with 18 as the count of junction bases outside the gene matches. The germline V gene yields LGHNT for CDR1 and FRNRAP for CDR2.

The specimen was PBMCs. The chain joins TRBV12-5 to TRBJ2-2, with 10 junctional bases fitting TRBD1. The TCR was taken from a female donor in good health and CMV-seronegative. The nucleotide sequence reads as follows: TGTGCTAGTGCCTCAAGATCCGGGACAGGGGTTATGAGCACCGGGGAGCTGTTTTTT. Its protein product is CASASRSGTGVMSTGELFF.